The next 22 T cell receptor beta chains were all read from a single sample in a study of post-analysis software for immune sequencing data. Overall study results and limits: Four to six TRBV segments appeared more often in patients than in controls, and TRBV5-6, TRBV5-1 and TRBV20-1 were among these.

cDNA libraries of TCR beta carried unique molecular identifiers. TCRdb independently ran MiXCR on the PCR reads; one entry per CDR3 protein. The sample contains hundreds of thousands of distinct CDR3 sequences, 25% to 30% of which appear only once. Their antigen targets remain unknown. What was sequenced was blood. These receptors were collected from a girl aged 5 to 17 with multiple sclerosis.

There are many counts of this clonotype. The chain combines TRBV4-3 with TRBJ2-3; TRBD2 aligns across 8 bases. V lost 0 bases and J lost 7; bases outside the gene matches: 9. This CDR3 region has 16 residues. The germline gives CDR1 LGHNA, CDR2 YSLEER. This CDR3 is CASSQDWREDRNTQYF. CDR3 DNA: TGCGCCAGCAGCCAAGATTGGCGGGAGGACCGTAATACGCAGTATTTT.

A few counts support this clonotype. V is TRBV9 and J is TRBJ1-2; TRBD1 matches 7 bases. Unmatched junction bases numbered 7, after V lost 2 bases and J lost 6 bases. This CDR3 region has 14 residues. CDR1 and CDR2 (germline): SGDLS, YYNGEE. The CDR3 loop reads CASSVSPTGDGYTF. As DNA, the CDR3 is TGTGCCAGCAGCGTCTCCCCTACAGGGGATGGCTACACCTTC.

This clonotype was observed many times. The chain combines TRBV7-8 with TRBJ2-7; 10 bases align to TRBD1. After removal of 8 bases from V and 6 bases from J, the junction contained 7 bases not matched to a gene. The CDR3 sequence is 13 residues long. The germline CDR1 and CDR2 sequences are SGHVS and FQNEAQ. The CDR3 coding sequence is TGTGCCAGCGTCGGACAGGGGGTTTCCGAGCAGTACTTC. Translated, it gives CASVGQGVSEQYF.

CDR3: CASKQGSSYEQYF. CDR3 DNA sequence: TGTGCCAGCAAACAGGGAAGCTCCTACGAGCAGTACTTC. The J gene is TRBJ2-7, the V gene TRBV6-6; tentative D call: TRBD1 (6 bases). Germline V gene data show CDR1 as MNHNY and CDR2 as SVGAGI (reference sequence). The V end lost 7 bases, the J end lost 0 bases, and 10 bases lay between the germline ends. The CDR3 runs 13 residues.

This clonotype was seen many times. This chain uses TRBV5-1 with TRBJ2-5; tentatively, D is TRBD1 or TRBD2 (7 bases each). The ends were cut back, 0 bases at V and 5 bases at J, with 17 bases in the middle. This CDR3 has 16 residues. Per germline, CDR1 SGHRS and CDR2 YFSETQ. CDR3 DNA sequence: TGCGCCAGCAGCTTGGAGGGGAGGGGACAGATGGAGACCCAGTACTTC. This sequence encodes CASSLEGRGQMETQYF.

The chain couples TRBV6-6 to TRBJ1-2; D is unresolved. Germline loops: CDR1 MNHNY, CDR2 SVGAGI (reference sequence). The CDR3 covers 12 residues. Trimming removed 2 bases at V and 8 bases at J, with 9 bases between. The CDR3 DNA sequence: TGTGCCAGCAGTTACGCCACTCTGGGCTACACCTTC. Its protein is CASSYATLGYTF.

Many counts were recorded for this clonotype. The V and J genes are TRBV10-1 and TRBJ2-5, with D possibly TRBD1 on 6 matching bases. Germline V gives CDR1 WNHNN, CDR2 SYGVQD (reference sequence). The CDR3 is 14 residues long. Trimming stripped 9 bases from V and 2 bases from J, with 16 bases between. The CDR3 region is CASPGDRRQETQYF. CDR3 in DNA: TGCGCCAGTCCAGGGGACCGACGTCAAGAGACCCAGTACTTC.

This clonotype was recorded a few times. DNA of the CDR3: TGTGCCAGCACCCCGTGGTGGAGAACGGAAGATACGCAGTATTTT. It codes for CASTPWWRTEDTQYF. The rearrangement links TRBV11-2 to TRBJ2-3; D gene ambiguous. V gave up 7 bases and J gave up 5 bases, with 19 bases separating them. CDR3 length: 15 amino acids. The germline CDR1 and CDR2 sequences are SGHAT and FQNNGV.

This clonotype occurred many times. CDR3 DNA: TGTGCCATCAGCCCCGAGGGGGTTTACAATGAGCAGTTCTTC. Translation: CAISPEGVYNEQFF. V and J are TRBV10-3 and TRBJ2-1; possibly TRBD1 for D (6 bases). Trimming took off 6 bases at V and 4 bases at J, with 13 bases between the two ends. Per the germline V gene, CDR1 is ENHRY and CDR2 is SYGVKD. This CDR3 contains 14 residues.

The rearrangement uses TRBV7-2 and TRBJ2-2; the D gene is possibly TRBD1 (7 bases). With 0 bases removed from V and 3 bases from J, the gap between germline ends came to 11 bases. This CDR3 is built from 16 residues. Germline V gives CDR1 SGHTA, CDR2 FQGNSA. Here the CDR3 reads CASSLAAGGHTGELFF. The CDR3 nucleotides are TGTGCCAGCAGCTTAGCTGCAGGGGGGCACACCGGGGAGCTGTTTTTT.

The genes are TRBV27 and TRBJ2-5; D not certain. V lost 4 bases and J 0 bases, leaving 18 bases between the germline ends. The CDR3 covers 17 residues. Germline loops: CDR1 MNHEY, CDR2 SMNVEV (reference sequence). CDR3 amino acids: CASSSPGRGVHQETQYF. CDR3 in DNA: TGTGCCAGCAGTTCCCCCGGGCGTGGGGTCCACCAAGAGACCCAGTACTTC.

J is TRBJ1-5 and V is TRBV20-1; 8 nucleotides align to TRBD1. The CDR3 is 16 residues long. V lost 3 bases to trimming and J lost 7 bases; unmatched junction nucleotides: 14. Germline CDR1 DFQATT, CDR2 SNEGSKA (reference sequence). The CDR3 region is CSASLQIGQGGQPQHF. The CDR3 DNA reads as TGCAGTGCTAGCCTTCAGATCGGACAGGGTGGGCAGCCCCAGCATTTT.

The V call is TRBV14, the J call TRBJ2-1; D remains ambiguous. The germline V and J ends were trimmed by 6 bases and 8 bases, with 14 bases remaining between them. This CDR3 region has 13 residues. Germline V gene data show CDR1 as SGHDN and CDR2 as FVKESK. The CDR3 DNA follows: TGTGCCAGCAGGGGGTCGTTTGGGTATGAGCAGTTCTTC. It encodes CASRGSFGYEQFF.

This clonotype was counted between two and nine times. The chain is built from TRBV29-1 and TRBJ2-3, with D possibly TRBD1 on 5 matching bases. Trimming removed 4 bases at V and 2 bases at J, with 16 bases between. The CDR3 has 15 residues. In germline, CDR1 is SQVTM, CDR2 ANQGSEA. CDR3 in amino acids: CSVVWQGRSTDTQYF. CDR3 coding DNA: TGCAGCGTTGTTTGGCAGGGTCGGTCCACAGATACGCAGTATTTT.

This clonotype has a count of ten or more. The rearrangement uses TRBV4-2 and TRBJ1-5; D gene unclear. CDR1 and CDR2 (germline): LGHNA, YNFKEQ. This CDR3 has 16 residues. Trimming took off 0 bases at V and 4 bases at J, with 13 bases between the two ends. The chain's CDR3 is CASSQDVAGLNQPQHF. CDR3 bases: TGTGCCAGCAGCCAAGATGTGGCAGGACTGAATCAGCCCCAGCATTTT.

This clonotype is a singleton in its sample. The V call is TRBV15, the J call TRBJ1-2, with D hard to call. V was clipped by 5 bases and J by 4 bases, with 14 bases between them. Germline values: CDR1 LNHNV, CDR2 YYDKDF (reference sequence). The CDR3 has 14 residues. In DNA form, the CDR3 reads TGTGCCACCAGCCGTGATAGGCTTAGCTATGGCTACACCTTC. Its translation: CATSRDRLSYGYTF.

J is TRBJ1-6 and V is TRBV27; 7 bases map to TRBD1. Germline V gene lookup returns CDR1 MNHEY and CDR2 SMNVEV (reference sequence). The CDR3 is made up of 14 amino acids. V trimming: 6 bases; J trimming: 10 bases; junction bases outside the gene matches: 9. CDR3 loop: CASRTGTVGSPLHF. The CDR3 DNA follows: TGTGCCAGCAGAACCGGGACAGTAGGCTCACCCCTCCACTTT.

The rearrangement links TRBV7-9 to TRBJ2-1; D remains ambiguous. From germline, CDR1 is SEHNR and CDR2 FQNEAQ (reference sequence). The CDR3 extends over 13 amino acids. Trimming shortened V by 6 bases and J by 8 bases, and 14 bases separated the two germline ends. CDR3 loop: CASSLFRGDEQFF. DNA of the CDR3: TGTGCCAGCAGTTTATTCCGAGGCGATGAGCAGTTCTTC.

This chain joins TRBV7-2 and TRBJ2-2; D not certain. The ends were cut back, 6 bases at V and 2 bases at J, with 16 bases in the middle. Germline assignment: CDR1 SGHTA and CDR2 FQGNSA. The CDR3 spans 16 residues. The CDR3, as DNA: TGTGCCAGCAGTCCATTCCGGCAGATCAACACCGGGGAGCTGTTTTTT. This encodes CASSPFRQINTGELFF.

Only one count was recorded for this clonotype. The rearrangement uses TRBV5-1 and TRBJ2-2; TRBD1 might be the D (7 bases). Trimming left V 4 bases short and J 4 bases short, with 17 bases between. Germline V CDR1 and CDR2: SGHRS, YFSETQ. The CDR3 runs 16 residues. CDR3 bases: TGCGCCAGCAGCCGACCCAGGGGGGAGGTCACCGGGGAGCTGTTTTTT. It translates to CASSRPRGEVTGELFF.

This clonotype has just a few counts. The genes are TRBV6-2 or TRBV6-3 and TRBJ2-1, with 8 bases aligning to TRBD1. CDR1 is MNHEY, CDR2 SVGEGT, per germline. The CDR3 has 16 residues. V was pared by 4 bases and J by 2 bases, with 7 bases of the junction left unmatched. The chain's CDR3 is CASSSPDRVTYNEQFF. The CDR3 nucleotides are TGTGCCAGCAGTTCCCCGGACAGGGTAACCTACAATGAGCAGTTCTTC.

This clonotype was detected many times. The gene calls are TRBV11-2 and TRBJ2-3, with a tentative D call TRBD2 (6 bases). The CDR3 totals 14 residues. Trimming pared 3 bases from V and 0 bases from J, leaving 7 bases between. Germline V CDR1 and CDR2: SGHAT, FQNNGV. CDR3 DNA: TGTGCCAGCAGCTTTGGGACTAGCACAGATACGCAGTATTTT. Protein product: CASSFGTSTDTQYF.